One and the same sample provided the 18 T cell receptor beta chains below, sequenced in a study of T cell responses to AZD1222 COVID-19 vaccine. Assay: immunoSEQ multiplex PCR; the TCRdb copy retains only in-frame clones and omits some. The table includes about 100,000 clones, 80% to 95% detected once. The sequences come from peripheral blood, collected on day 0 of AZD1222 vaccination. These TCRs come from an adult in good health.

This rearrangement joins TRBV6-5 to TRBJ2-1; 8 bases agree with TRBD2. The CDR3 contains 14 residues. Germline CDR1 and CDR2: MNHEY and SVGAGI. J lost 7 bases, V lost 8 bases, and 10 bases had no gene match. As DNA, the CDR3 is TGTGCCAGCGGGGACGGGGGGGCACGAAATGAGCAGTTCTTC. Translating gives CASGDGGARNEQFF.

The V gene is TRBV29-1, the J gene TRBJ2-1, with D unresolved. Germline CDR1 is SQVTM and CDR2 is ANQGSEA. Trimming took 3 bases from V and 9 from J, leaving 12 bases between them. CDR3 size: 12 residues. The CDR3 DNA reads TGCAGCGTTGACCGAGGTGCCGGTGAGCAGTTCTTC. The encoded protein is CSVDRGAGEQFF.

The chain recombines TRBV20-1 with TRBJ1-4, with 7 nucleotides matching TRBD1. CDR3 size: 14 residues. Germline V gene data show CDR1 as DFQATT and CDR2 as SNEGSKA (reference sequence). V was pared by 3 bases and J by 0 bases, with 1 base of the junction left unmatched. Here the CDR3 reads CSASQGATNEKLFF. The DNA of the CDR3 is TGCAGTGCTAGTCAGGGGGCAACTAATGAAAAACTGTTTTTT.

The chain carries TRBV6-5 and TRBJ2-7; D might be TRBD1 or TRBD2, each matching 5 bases. The germline V gene has CDR1 MNHEY and CDR2 SVGAGI. The CDR3 sequence is 14 residues long. The germline V and J ends were trimmed by 10 bases and 3 bases, with 19 bases remaining between them. In DNA form, the CDR3 reads TGTGCCATCCCCGGACCCGGGACCTTCTACGAGCAGTACTTC. This sequence encodes CAIPGPGTFYEQYF.

This clone was seen a handful of times. The V gene is TRBV4-3, the J gene TRBJ2-5, with D possibly called TRBD1 or TRBD2 (5 bases each). The V end was cut by 4 bases, the J end by 0 bases, with 12 bases between. CDR3 length: 15 residues. Germline V CDR1 and CDR2: LGHNA, YSLEER. The CDR3 DNA follows: TGCGCCAGCAGCCGCGATAGAGGGGACCAAGAGACCCAGTACTTC. Its translation: CASSRDRGDQETQYF.

This rearrangement joins TRBV28 to TRBJ2-4; the D gene is possibly TRBD2 (5 bases). In germline, CDR1 is MDHEN, CDR2 SYDVKM. Trimming shortened V by 3 bases and J by 1 base, and 16 bases separated the two germline ends. This CDR3 is 17 amino acids long. CDR3 in amino acids: CASSLFGGLGAKNIQYF. DNA for the CDR3: TGTGCCAGCAGTTTGTTCGGCGGGTTGGGGGCCAAAAACATTCAGTACTTC.

V gene TRBV6-2 or TRBV6-3 combines with J gene TRBJ2-3, with D possibly matching TRBD1 (5 bases). Per germline, CDR1 MNHEY and CDR2 SVGEGT. The CDR3 has 14 amino acids. V was cut by 2 bases and J by 6 bases, with 12 bases left in between. DNA for the CDR3: TGTGCCAGCAGTTACACAGGATCACTGGATACGCAGTATTTT. Its translation is CASSYTGSLDTQYF.

The rearrangement joins TRBV24-1 to TRBJ2-1, with D perhaps TRBD1 or TRBD2 (5 bases each). Germline lookup yields CDR1 KGHDR and CDR2 SFDVKD. V was pared by 5 bases and J by 9 bases, with 10 bases between. There are 12 residues in the CDR3. The CDR3 sequence: CATSGPRGEQFF. Written as DNA, the CDR3 is TGTGCCACCAGTGGACCGAGGGGTGAGCAGTTCTTC.

The chain carries TRBV25-1 and TRBJ1-2, with 8 bases fitting TRBD1. Germline values: CDR1 MGHDK, CDR2 SYGVNS. CDR3 size: 13 residues. The J segment lost 4 bases and the V segment lost 6 bases, leaving 4 bases of the junction unmatched. The CDR3 sequence: CASRADRAYGYTF. The CDR3 coding sequence is TGTGCCAGCAGGGCGGACAGGGCCTATGGCTACACCTTC.

The chain links TRBV12-3 or TRBV12-4 to TRBJ2-5; D remains unclear. V lost 3 bases, J lost 2 bases, and 4 bases lay in between. This CDR3 is 12 amino acids long. The CDR3 reads CASSFWQETQYF. The DNA for the CDR3 is TGTGCCAGCAGTTTTTGGCAAGAGACCCAGTACTTC.

This rearrangement joins TRBV5-1 to TRBJ1-1, with 7 nucleotides matching TRBD1. This CDR3 has 14 amino acids. The V segment lost 6 bases and the J segment 4 bases; nucleotides outside the gene matches: 9. Germline lookup yields CDR1 SGHRS and CDR2 YFSETQ. CDR3 DNA sequence: TGCGCCAGCACATTACAGGGGACGGCCACTGAAGCTTTCTTT. It encodes CASTLQGTATEAFF.

This clone was picked up one time. This chain links TRBV16 with TRBJ2-4, with D possibly being TRBD1 (5 bases). Germline V gene data show CDR1 as KGHSY and CDR2 as FQNENV. V was clipped by 5 bases and J by 2 bases, with 10 bases between them. The CDR3 is 14 amino acids. In nucleotides, the CDR3 is TGTGCCAGCAGCTCTGGGGCTTCCAAAAACATTCAGTACTTC. The encoded protein is CASSSGASKNIQYF.

The rearrangement uses TRBV27 and TRBJ1-5, with a possible D match to TRBD1 (5 bases). In germline, CDR1 is MNHEY, CDR2 SMNVEV (reference sequence). V was cut by 8 bases and J by 7 bases, with 15 bases left in between. This CDR3 spans 13 amino acids. The CDR3 reads CASRLAGDQPQHF. The CDR3 region has the DNA TGTGCCAGCCGCTTGGCGGGGGACCAGCCCCAGCATTTT.

The rearrangement joins TRBV5-1 to TRBJ1-1; D possibly corresponds to TRBD1 (5 bases). V was shortened by 2 bases and J by 1 base, with 12 bases between the two germline ends. Germline V gene sequence: CDR1 SGHRS, CDR2 YFSETQ. CDR3 length: 15 residues. The CDR3 loop is CASSLTIDRNTEAFF. DNA of the CDR3: TGCGCCAGCAGCTTAACCATCGACAGGAACACTGAAGCTTTCTTT.

The chain joins TRBV5-8 to TRBJ2-7; possibly TRBD2 for D (5 bases). The CDR3 sequence is 16 residues long. Trimming took 5 bases from V and 2 from J, leaving 20 bases between them. Germline CDR1 and CDR2: SGHTS and YDEGEE. The DNA for the CDR3 is TGTGCCAGCAGAATTGGACCCCTCGGGGAGACCTACGAGCAGTACTTC. Translated: CASRIGPLGETYEQYF.

Of note for this clone: The junction differs from germline at one of its ends, possibly a read error. This rearrangement joins TRBV7-9 to TRBJ1-3; D is ambiguous. The CDR3 runs to 12 residues. The germline gives CDR1 SEHNR, CDR2 FQNEAQ (reference sequence). The CDR3 sequence: CASSLSGDTIYF. Here the CDR3 DNA reads TGTGCCAGCAGCTTATCTGGAGACACCATATATTTT. Using reference TRBV7-9 and TRBJ1-3 for the parts outside the CDR3, the full variable domain is DTGVSQNPRHKITKRGQNVTFRCDPISEHNRLYWYRQTLGQGPEFLTYFQNEAQLEKSRLLSDRFSAERPKGSFSTLEIQRTEQGDSAMYLCASSLSGDTIYFGEGSWLTVV.

DNA for the CDR3: TGCGCCAGCAGCTTGGTCCACCGGGGGTCGGGCAAAAACATTCAGTACTTC. This translates into CASSLVHRGSGKNIQYF. The rearrangement uses TRBV5-1 and TRBJ2-4; D possibly corresponds to TRBD2 (6 bases). Germline CDR1 SGHRS, CDR2 YFSETQ. V lost 0 bases to trimming and J lost 3 bases, with 16 bases between them. The CDR3 spans 17 residues.

The chain recombines TRBV6-5 with TRBJ2-5, with 7 bases that match TRBD1. The CDR3 has 15 residues. CDR1 is MNHEY and CDR2 is SVGAGI in the germline V gene. The V gene end was trimmed by 10 bases and the J gene end by 1 base; junction bases not matched to a gene: 12. The CDR3 region is CATRQGLGPQETQYF. CDR3 DNA: TGTGCCACCAGACAGGGTTTGGGTCCCCAAGAGACCCAGTACTTC.